One T cell receptor beta chain is described in this entry. V was pared by 7 bases and J by 6 bases, with 10 bases between. The CDR3 is 12 residues long. The entry originates in a study of T-cell reconstitution after alpha-beta-depleted transplantation in children. Unique molecular identifiers were used in preparing the TCRbeta library. Each CDR3 protein gets one entry after TCRdb re-called the PCR reads with MiXCR. Of 120,000 to 150,000 distinct CDR3 sequences detected, roughly 8.8% appear once; the ten largest clones hold 15% to 20%. Sample: PBMCs, mostly from graft donor cells, taken 180 days after TCRalphabeta/CD19-depleted stem cell transplant. V usage is TRBV12-3 or TRBV12-4 and J usage is TRBJ2-1; D call uncertain. The sequence was obtained from a female patient between 2 and 15 years old who had a stem cell transplant for congenital amegakaryocytic thrombocytopenia, so the T cells may come from the graft donor. CDR3 region: CASTFHGNEQFF. CDR3 bases: TGTGCCAGCACTTTTCACGGCAATGAGCAGTTCTTC.